Below are 8 T cell receptor beta chains sequenced from a single sample in a study of blood T cell repertoires in COVID-19. Some clones are missing from TCRdb's copy, which holds only in-frame ones; the method was immunoSEQ multiplex PCR. The sample has 70,000 to 90,000 clones, about 86% seen once. The sample comprised peripheral blood. The receptors were gathered from a man aged 60 to 75 with acute or convalescent COVID-19.

Of note for this clone: Other DNA variants within this sample encode the same CDR3. The chain couples TRBV3-1 (or the pseudogene TRBV3-2) to TRBJ1-2, with 10 bases identical to TRBD1. V lost 4 bases and J lost 4; bases outside the gene matches: 9. This CDR3 has 16 residues. Germline loops: CDR1 LGHDT, CDR2 YNNKEL (reference sequence). The CDR3 loop reads CASSPIRTGGGYGYTF. Written as DNA, the CDR3 is TGTGCCAGCAGCCCCATTCGGACAGGGGGTGGCTATGGCTACACCTTC.

This clone has only one observation. This chain links TRBV10-3 with TRBJ1-2, with 9 bases lining up with TRBD1. Unmatched junction bases numbered 3, after V lost 6 bases and J lost 4 bases. The germline gives CDR1 ENHRY, CDR2 SYGVKD. The CDR3 is 13 amino acids. In DNA form, the CDR3 reads TGTGCCATCAGCCCGGACAGGGGCTATGGCTACACCTTC. This sequence encodes CAISPDRGYGYTF.

The gene calls are TRBV18 and TRBJ2-3; TRBD2 matches 12 bases. CDR1 and CDR2 from the germline V gene are KGHSH and LQKENI. Trimming at V came to 3 bases and at J to 0 bases, leaving 4 bases not matched to a gene. This CDR3 has 17 residues. CDR3: CASSPRTSGVSTDTQYF. CDR3 in DNA: TGTGCCAGCTCACCCCGGACTAGCGGGGTCAGCACAGATACGCAGTATTTT. Combining the CDR3 with reference TRBV18 and TRBJ2-3 gives the whole variable domain NAGVMQNPRHLVRRRGQEARLRCSPMKGHSHVYWYRQLPEEGLKFMVYLQKENIIDESGMPKERFSAEFPKEGPSILRIQQVVRGDSAAYFCASSPRTSGVSTDTQYFGPGTRLTVL.

The chain couples TRBV6-4 to TRBJ2-2, with a possible D match to TRBD1 (5 bases). The CDR3 spans 14 residues. Germline V gene lookup returns CDR1 MRHNA and CDR2 SNTAGT. Trimming pared 4 bases from V and 6 bases from J, leaving 12 bases between. The CDR3 bases are TGTGCCAGCAGTGTGGACCTAGGGGCCGGGGAGCTGTTTTTT. Its translation: CASSVDLGAGELFF.

V is TRBV7-2 and J is TRBJ1-5; 8 nucleotides agree with TRBD1. V lost 3 bases and J lost 6; bases outside the gene matches: 7. Germline V gives CDR1 SGHTA, CDR2 FQGNSA. CDR3 length equals 15 residues. The CDR3, as DNA: TGTGCCAGCAGCTTCGGACAGGGTGGAGGTCAGCCCCAGCATTTT. It codes for CASSFGQGGGQPQHF.

V is TRBV29-1 and J is TRBJ2-1, with TRBD1 identical over 8 bases. Germline CDR1 and CDR2: SQVTM and ANQGSEA. This CDR3 has 12 amino acids. Trimming removed 5 bases from V and 7 bases from J; junction bases left unmatched: 4. The CDR3 DNA follows: TGCAGCGTTTGGACAGGGTTGAATGAGCAGTTCTTC. It codes for CSVWTGLNEQFF.

This chain connects TRBV19 to TRBJ2-3, with D unresolved. Germline loops: CDR1 LNHDA, CDR2 SQIVND (reference sequence). With 6 bases removed from V and 0 bases from J, the gap between germline ends came to 10 bases. The CDR3 totals 14 residues. DNA for the CDR3: TGTGCCAGTAGGTACAGTGAAAGCACAGATACGCAGTATTTT. Translating it yields CASRYSESTDTQYF.

The chain recombines TRBV2 with TRBJ1-2; 7 positions agree with TRBD1. The trim removed 0 bases at V and 3 bases at J, leaving 4 bases unmatched. Germline lookup yields CDR1 SNHLY and CDR2 FYNNEI. This CDR3 is 15 amino acids long. In DNA form, the CDR3 reads TGTGCCAGCAGTGAAGCGTTACAGGGGTACTATGGCTACACCTTC. It is translated as CASSEALQGYYGYTF. The entire variable domain, with the rest obtained from reference TRBV2 and TRBJ1-2, is as follows: EPEVTQTPSHQVTQMGQEVILRCVPISNHLYFYWYRQILGQKVEFLVSFYNNEISEKSEIFDDQFSVERPDGSNFTLKIRSTKLEDSAMYFCASSEALQGYYGYTFGSGTRLTVV.